Sequencing of this TCR beta chain was carried out in a study of blood T cells in healthy people across ages. V dropped 4 bases and J dropped 3 bases, with 12 bases sitting between them. Germline CDR1 MDHEN, CDR2 SYDVKM. There are 14 residues in the CDR3. A second about 7 to 11 cycle PCR used barcoded and J-beta primers. Via MiXCR, TCRdb re-called the 5' RACE reads, giving one row per CDR3 protein. The data hold fewer than 800,000 distinct CDR3 sequences, with 20% to 25% observed a single time. The same data also went into a second study, on T cells of mothers and their children.

Source material: blood. This receptor was obtained from a boy aged 5-17 years in good health. The chain carries TRBV28 and TRBJ2-5; no definite D call. The CDR3 DNA follows: TGTGCCAGCAGTTCCCCCGGACGGGAAGAGACCCAGTACTTC. This sequence encodes CASSSPGREETQYF. Supplemented by reference TRBV28 and TRBJ2-5, the full variable domain reads DVKVTQSSRYLVKRTGEKVFLECVQDMDHENMFWYRQDPGLGLRLIYFSYDVKMKEKGDIPEGYSVSREKKERFSLILESASTNQTSMYLCASSSPGREETQYFGPGTRLLVL.